This TCR beta chain was documented in a study of T cell changes during pregnancy in multiple sclerosis. TCRdb's copy holds only in-frame clones and misses some; the assay was immunoSEQ multiplex PCR. In the table there are about 36,000 clones, more than 75% of which are singletons. Trimming cost V 5 bases and J 2 bases; bases outside gene matches: 4. The CDR3 is 15 amino acids. In germline, CDR1 is MDHEN, CDR2 SYDVKM. The table lists this clone with a few counts. The specimen was CD4+ T cells from peripheral blood mononuclear cells, collected in the first trimester of pregnancy. This sequence was found in a female donor with multiple sclerosis, enrolled in a pregnancy study. The rearrangement links TRBV28 to TRBJ2-7; 12 positions agree with TRBD2. The DNA of the CDR3 is TGTGCCAGCAGTCCGACTAGCGGGAGACCCTACGAGCAGTACTTC. Its protein is CASSPTSGRPYEQYF.